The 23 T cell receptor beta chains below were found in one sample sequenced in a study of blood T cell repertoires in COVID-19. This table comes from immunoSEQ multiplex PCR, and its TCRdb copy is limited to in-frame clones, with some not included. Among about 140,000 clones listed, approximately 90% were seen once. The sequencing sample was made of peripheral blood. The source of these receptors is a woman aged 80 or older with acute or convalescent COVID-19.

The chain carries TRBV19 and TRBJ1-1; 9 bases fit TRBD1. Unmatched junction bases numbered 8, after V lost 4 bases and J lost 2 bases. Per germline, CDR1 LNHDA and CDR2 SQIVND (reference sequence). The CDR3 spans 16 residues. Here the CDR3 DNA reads TGTGCCAGTAGTAGAAGGGACAGGGACATAAACACTGAAGCTTTCTTT. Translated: CASSRRDRDINTEAFF.

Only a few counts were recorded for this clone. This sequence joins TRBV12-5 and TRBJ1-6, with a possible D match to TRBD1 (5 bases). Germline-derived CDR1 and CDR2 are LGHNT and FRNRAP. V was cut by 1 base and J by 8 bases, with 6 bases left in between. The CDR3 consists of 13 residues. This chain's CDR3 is CASGLEGDSPLHF. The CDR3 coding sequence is TGTGCTAGTGGTTTGGAAGGGGATTCACCCCTCCACTTT.

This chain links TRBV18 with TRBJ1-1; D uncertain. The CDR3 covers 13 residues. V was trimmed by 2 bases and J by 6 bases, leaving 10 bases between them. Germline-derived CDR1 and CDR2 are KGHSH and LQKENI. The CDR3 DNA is TGTGCCAGCTCACCAACCCGGAGTCCTGAAGCTTTCTTT. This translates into CASSPTRSPEAFF.

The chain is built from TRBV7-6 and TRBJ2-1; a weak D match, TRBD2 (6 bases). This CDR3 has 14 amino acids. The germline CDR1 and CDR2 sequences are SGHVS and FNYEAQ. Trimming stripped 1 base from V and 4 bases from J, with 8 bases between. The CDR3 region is CASSLGEEYNEQFF. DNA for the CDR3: TGTGCCAGCAGCTTAGGGGAGGAGTACAATGAGCAGTTCTTC.

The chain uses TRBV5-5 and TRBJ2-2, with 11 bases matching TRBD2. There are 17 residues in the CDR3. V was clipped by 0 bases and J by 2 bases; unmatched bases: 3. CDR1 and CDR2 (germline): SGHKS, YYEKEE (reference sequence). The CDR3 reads CASSLGTSGLNTGELFF. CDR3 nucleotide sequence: TGTGCCAGCAGCTTGGGGACTAGCGGGCTTAACACCGGGGAGCTGTTTTTT.

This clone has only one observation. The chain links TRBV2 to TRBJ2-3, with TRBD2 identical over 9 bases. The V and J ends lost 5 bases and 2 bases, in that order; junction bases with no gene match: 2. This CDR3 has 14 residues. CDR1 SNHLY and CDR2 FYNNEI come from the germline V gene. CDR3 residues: CASSWTSDTDTQYF. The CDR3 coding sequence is TGTGCCAGCAGTTGGACTAGCGACACAGATACGCAGTATTTT.

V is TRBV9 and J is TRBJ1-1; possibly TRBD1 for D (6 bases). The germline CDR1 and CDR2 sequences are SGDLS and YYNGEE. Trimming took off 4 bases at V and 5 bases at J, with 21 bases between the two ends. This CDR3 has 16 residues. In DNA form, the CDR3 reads TGTGCCAGCAGCCCCTCCTTTCCCCAGGGGCAGACTGAAGCTTTCTTT. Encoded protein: CASSPSFPQGQTEAFF. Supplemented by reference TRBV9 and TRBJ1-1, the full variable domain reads DSGVTQTPKHLITATGQRVTLRCSPRSGDLSVYWYQQSLDQGLQFLIQYYNGEERAKGNILERFSAQQFPDLHSELNLSSLELGDSALYFCASSPSFPQGQTEAFFGQGTRLTVV.

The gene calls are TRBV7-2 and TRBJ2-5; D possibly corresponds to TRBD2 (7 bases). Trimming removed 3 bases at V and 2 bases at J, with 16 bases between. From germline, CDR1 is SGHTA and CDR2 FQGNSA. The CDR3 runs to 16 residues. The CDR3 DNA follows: TGTGCCAGCAGCTTCTATAGGGGGGGCGGTCAAGAGACCCAGTACTTC. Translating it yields CASSFYRGGGQETQYF.

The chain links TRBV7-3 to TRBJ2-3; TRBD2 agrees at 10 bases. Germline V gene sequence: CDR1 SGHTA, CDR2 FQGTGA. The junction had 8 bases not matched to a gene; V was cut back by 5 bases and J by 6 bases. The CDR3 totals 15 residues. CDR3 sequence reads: CASSILAGPTDTQYF. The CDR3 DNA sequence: TGTGCCAGCAGCATACTAGCGGGGCCGACGGATACGCAGTATTTT. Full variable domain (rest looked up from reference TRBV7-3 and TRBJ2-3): GAGVSQTPSNKVTEKGKYVELRCDPISGHTALYWYRQSLGQGPEFLIYFQGTGAADDSGLPNDRFFAVRPEGSVSTLKIQRTERGDSAVYLCASSILAGPTDTQYFGPGTRLTVL.

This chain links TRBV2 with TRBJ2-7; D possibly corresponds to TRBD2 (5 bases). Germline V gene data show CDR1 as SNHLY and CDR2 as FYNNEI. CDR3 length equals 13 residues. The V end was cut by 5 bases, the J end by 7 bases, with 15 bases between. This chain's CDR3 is CASSYYGNLEQYF. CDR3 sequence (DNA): TGTGCCAGCAGTTACTACGGGAACCTGGAGCAGTACTTC.

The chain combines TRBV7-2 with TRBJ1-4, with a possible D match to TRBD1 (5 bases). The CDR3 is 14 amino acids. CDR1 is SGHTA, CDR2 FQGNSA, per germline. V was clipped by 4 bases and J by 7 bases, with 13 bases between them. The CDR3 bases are TGTGCCAGCAGCTCATCCAGGGTCGGTGAAAAACTGTTTTTT. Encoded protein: CASSSSRVGEKLFF.

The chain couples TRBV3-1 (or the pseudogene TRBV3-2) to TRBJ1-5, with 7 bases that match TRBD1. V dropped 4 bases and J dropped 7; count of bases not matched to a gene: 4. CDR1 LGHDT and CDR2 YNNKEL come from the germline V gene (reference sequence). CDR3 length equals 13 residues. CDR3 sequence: CASSPDRAQPQHF. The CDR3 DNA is TGTGCCAGCAGCCCCGACAGGGCCCAGCCCCAGCATTTT.

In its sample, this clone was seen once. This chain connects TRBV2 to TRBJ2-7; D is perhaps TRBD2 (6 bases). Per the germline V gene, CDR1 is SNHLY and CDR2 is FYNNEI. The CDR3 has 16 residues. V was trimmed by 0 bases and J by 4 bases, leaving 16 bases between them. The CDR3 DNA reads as TGTGCCAGCAGTGAAGCGGCGAATGGGGGAGGTTACGAGCAGTACTTC. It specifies CASSEAANGGGYEQYF. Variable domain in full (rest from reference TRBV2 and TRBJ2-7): EPEVTQTPSHQVTQMGQEVILRCVPISNHLYFYWYRQILGQKVEFLVSFYNNEISEKSEIFDDQFSVERPDGSNFTLKIRSTKLEDSAMYFCASSEAANGGGYEQYFGPGTRLTVT.

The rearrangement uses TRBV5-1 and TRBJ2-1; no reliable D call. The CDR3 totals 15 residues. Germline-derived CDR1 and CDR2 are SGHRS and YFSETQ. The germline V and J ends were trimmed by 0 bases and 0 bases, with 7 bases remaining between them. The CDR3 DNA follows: TGCGCCAGCAGCTTGGACCATAGCTCCTACAATGAGCAGTTCTTC. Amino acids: CASSLDHSSYNEQFF.

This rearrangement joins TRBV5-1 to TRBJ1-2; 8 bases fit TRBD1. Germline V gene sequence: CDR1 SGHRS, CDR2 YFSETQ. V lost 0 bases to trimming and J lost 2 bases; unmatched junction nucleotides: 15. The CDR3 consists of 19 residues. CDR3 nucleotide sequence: TGCGCCAGCAGCTTGGTATCGTTGGACGAGACAGGGGCGAACTATGGCTACACCTTC. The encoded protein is CASSLVSLDETGANYGYTF.

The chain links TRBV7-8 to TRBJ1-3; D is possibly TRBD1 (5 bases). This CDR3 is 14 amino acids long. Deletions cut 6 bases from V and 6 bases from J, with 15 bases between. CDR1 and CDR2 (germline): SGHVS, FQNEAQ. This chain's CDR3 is CASRPQTALNTIYF. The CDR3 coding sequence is TGTGCCAGCAGACCCCAGACAGCTTTAAACACCATATATTTT. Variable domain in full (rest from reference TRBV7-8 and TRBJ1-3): GAGVSQSPRYKVAKRGQDVALRCDPISGHVSLFWYQQALGQGPEFLTYFQNEAQLDKSGLPSDRFFAERPEGSVSTLKIQRTQQEDSAVYLCASRPQTALNTIYFGEGSWLTVV.

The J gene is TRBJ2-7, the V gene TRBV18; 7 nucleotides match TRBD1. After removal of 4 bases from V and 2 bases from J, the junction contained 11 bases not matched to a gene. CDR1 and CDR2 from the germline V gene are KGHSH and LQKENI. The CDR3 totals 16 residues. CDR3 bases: TGTGCCAGCTCACACACCAGTCGGGACAGACCCTACGAGCAGTACTTC. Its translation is CASSHTSRDRPYEQYF.

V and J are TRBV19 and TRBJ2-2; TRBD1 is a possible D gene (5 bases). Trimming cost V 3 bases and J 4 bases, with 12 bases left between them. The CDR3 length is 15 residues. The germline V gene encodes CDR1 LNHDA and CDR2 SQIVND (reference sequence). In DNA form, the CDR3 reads TGTGCCAGTAGTATTTCCAGGGATCGCACCGGGGAGCTGTTTTTT. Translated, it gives CASSISRDRTGELFF.

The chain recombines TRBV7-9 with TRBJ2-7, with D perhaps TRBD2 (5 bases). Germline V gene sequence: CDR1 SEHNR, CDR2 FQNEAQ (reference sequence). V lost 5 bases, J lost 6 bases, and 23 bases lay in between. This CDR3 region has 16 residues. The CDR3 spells CASSPLGGWAFSEQYF. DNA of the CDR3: TGTGCCAGCAGCCCCCTCGGAGGTTGGGCCTTCTCCGAGCAGTACTTC.

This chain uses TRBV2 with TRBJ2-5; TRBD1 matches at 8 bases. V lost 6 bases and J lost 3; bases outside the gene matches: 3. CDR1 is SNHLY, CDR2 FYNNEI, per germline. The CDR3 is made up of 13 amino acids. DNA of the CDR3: TGTGCCAGCAGCGGACAGGGAGAAGAGACCCAGTACTTC. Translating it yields CASSGQGEETQYF.

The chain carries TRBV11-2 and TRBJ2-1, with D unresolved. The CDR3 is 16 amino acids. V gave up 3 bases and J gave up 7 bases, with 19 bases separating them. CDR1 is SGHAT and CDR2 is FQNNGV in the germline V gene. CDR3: CASSFVGIMGSNEQFF. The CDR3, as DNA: TGTGCCAGCAGCTTTGTGGGCATTATGGGTTCTAATGAGCAGTTCTTC.

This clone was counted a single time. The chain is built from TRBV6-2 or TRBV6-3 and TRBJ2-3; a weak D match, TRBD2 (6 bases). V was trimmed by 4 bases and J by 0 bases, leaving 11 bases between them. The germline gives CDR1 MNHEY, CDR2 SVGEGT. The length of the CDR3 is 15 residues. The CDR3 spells CASSFFAGSTDTQYF. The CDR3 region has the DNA TGTGCCAGCAGTTTTTTTGCGGGGAGCACAGATACGCAGTATTTT.

This CDR3 reads CASSFPRLSNQPQHF. The CDR3 bases are TGTGCCAGCAGTTTTCCCCGACTAAGCAATCAGCCCCAGCATTTT. This chain connects TRBV6-2 or TRBV6-3 to TRBJ1-5; D ambiguous. The germline V and J ends were trimmed by 4 bases and 1 base, with 11 bases remaining between them. The CDR3 spans 15 residues. The germline V gene has CDR1 MNHEY and CDR2 SVGEGT.